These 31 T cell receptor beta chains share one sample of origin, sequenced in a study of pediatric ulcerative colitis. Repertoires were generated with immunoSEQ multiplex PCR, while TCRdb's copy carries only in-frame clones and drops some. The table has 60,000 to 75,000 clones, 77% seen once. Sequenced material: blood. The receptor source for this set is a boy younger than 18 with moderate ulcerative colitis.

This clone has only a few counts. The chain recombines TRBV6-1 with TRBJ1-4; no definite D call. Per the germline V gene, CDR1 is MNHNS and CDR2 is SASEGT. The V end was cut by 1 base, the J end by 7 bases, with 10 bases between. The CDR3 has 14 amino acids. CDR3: CASSEGIRSEKLFF. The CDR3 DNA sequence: TGTGCCAGCAGTGAAGGTATAAGGAGTGAAAAACTGTTTTTT.

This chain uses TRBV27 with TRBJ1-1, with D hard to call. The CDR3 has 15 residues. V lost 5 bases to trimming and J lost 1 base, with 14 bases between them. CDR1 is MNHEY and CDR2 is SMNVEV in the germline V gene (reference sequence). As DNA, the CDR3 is TGTGCCAGCAGTCCCGCCCCTCTGTGGAACACTGAAGCTTTCTTT. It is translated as CASSPAPLWNTEAFF.

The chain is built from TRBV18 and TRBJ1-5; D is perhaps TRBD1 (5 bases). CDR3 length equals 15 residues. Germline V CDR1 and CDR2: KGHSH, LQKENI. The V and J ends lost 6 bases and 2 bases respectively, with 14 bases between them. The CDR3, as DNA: TGTGCCAGCTCCCTAGGGGCGGGGGGCAATCAGCCCCAGCATTTT. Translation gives CASSLGAGGNQPQHF.

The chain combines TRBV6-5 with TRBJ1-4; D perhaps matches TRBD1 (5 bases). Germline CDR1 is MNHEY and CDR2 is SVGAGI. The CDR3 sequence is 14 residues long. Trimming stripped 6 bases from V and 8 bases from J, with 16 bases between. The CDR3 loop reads CASRNQWRGEKLFF. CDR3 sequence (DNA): TGTGCCAGCAGAAATCAGTGGCGGGGGGAAAAACTGTTTTTT.

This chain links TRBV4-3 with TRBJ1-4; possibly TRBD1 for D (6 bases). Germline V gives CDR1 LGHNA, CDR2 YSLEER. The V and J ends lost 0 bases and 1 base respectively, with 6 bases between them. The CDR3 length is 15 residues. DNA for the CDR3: TGCGCCAGCAGCCAAGAGGACAGAACTAATGAAAAACTGTTTTTT. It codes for CASSQEDRTNEKLFF.

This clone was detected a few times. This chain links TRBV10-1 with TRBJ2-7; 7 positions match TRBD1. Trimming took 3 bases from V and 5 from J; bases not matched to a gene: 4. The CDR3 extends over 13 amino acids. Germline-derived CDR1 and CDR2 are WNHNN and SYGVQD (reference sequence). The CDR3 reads CASSEPGQNEQYF. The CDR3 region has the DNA TGCGCCAGCAGTGAACCGGGACAGAACGAGCAGTACTTC.

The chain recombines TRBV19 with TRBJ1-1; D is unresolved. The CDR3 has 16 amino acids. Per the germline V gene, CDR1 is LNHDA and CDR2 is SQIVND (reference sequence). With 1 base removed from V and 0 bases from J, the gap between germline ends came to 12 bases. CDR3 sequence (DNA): TGTGCCAGTAGTATAGCAGTACGACGGGTGAACACTGAAGCTTTCTTT. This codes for CASSIAVRRVNTEAFF.

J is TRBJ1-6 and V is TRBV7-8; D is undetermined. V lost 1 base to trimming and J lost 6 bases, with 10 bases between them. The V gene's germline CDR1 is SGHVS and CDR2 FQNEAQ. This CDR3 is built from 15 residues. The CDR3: CASSLVGVGNSPLHF. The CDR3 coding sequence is TGTGCCAGCAGCTTAGTCGGGGTGGGTAATTCACCCCTCCACTTT.

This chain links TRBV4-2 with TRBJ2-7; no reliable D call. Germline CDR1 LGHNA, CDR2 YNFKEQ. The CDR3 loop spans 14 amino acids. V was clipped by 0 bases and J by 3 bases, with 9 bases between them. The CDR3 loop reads CASSQDYKDYEQYF. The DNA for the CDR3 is TGTGCCAGCAGCCAAGACTACAAAGACTACGAGCAGTACTTC.

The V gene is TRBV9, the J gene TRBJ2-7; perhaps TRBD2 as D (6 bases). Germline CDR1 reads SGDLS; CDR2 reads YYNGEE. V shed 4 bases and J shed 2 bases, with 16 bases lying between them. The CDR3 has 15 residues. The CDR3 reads CASSPTGGATYEQYF. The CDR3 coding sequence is TGTGCCAGCAGCCCGACCGGGGGTGCTACCTACGAGCAGTACTTC.

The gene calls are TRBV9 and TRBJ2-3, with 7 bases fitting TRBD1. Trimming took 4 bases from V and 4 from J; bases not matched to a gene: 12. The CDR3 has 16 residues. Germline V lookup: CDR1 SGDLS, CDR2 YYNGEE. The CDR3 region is CASSHYWTGTPDTQYF. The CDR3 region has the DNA TGTGCCAGCAGCCATTATTGGACAGGAACTCCAGATACGCAGTATTTT.

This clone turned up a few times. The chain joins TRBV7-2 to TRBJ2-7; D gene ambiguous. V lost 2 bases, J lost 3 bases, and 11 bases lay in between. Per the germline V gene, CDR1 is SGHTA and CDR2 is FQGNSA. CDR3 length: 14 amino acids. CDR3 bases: TGTGCCAGCAGCTTAAGGGCAGGCGTCTACGAGCAGTACTTC. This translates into CASSLRAGVYEQYF.

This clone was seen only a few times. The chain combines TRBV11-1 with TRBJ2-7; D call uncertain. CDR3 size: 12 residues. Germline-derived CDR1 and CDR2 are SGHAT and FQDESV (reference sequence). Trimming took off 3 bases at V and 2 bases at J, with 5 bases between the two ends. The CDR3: CASSLGAYEQYF. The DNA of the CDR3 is TGTGCCAGCAGCTTGGGTGCCTACGAGCAGTACTTC.

The CDR3 DNA follows: TGTGCCACCAGCAGAGCCCAAGACAGGGGGATTCAGCCCCAGCATTTT. Amino acid sequence: CATSRAQDRGIQPQHF. This sequence joins TRBV15 and TRBJ1-5; 9 bases align to TRBD1. Germline assignment: CDR1 LNHNV and CDR2 YYDKDF (reference sequence). Trimming cost V 1 base and J 6 bases; bases outside gene matches: 7. The CDR3 sequence is 16 residues long.

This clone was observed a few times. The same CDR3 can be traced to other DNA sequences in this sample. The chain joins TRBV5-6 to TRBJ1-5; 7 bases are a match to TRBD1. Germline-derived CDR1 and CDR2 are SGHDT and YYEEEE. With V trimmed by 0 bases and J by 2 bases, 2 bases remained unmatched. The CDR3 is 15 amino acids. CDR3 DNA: TGTGCCAGCAGCTTGGCCACAGGGGGCAATCAGCCCCAGCATTTT. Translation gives CASSLATGGNQPQHF.

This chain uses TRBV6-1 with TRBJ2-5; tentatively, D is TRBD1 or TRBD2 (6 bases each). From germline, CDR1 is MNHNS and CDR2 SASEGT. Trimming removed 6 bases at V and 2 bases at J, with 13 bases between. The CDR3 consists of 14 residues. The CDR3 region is CASRAWGAQETQYF. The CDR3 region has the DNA TGTGCCAGCAGGGCCTGGGGGGCACAAGAGACCCAGTACTTC.

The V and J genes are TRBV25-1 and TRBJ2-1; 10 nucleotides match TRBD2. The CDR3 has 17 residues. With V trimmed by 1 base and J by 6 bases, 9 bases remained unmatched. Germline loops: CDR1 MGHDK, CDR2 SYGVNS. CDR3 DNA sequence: TGTGCCAGCAGTGAATTCGTTGGTGCTAGCGGGAGCAATGAGCAGTTCTTC. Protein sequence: CASSEFVGASGSNEQFF.

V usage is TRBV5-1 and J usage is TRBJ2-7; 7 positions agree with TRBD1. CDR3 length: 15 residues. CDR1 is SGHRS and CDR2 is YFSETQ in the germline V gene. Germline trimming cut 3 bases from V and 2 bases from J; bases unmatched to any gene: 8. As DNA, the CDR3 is TGCGCCAGCAGCTCGAACACGGGACAGCCCTACGAGCAGTACTTC. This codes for CASSSNTGQPYEQYF.

The CDR3: CASSAGTAYEQYF. CDR3 nucleotides: TGTGCCAGCAGCGCGGGGACAGCCTACGAGCAGTACTTC. The chain combines TRBV7-9 with TRBJ2-7, with D perhaps matching TRBD1 (7 bases). CDR1 SEHNR and CDR2 FQNEAQ come from the germline V gene (reference sequence). The V end was cut by 5 bases, the J end by 2 bases, with 10 bases between. This CDR3 region has 13 residues. Drawing the rest from reference TRBV7-9 and TRBJ2-7, the complete variable domain is DTGVSQNPRHKITKRGQNVTFRCDPISEHNRLYWYRQTLGQGPEFLTYFQNEAQLEKSRLLSDRFSAERPKGSFSTLEIQRTEQGDSAMYLCASSAGTAYEQYFGPGTRLTVT.

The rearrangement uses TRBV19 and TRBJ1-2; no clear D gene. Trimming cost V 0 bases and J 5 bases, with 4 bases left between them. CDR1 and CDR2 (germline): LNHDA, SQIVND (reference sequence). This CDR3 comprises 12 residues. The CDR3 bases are TGTGCCAGTAGTATAGAGGGGTATGGCTACACCTTC. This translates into CASSIEGYGYTF.

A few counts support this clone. CDR3 region: CASSATDPSSYEQYF. DNA of the CDR3: TGTGCCAGCAGCGCCACTGATCCGAGCTCCTACGAGCAGTACTTC. This chain joins TRBV7-2 and TRBJ2-7; D unclear. V was clipped by 5 bases and J by 0 bases, with 14 bases between them. The V gene's germline CDR1 is SGHTA and CDR2 FQGNSA. The CDR3 is made up of 15 amino acids.

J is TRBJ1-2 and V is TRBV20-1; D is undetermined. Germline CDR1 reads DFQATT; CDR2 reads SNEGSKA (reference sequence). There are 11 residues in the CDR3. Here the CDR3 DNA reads TGCAGCGGGCCAGCTCCTAATGGCTACACCTTC. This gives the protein CSGPAPNGYTF.

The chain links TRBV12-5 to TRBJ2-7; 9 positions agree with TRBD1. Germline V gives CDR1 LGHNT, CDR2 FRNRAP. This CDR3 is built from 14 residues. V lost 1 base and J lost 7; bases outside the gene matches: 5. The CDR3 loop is CASGLEQGAREQYF. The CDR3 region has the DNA TGTGCTAGTGGTTTGGAACAGGGGGCAAGGGAGCAGTACTTC.

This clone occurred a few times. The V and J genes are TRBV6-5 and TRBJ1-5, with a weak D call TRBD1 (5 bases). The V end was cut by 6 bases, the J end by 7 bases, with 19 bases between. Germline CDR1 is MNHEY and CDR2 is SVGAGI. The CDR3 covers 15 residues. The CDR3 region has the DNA TGTGCCAGCAGCGGGGTGGGGATGGCAGGGCAGCCCCAGCATTTT. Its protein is CASSGVGMAGQPQHF.

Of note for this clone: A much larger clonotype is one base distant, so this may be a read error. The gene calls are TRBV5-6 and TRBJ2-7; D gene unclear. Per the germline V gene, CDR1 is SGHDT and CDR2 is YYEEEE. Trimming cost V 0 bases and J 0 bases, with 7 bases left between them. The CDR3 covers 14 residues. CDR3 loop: CASSLVGSSYEQYF. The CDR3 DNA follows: TGTGCCAGCAGCTTGGTAGGCAGCTCCTACGAGCAGTACTTC.

As DNA, the CDR3 is TGTGCCAGCGGCAAGTGGGGCGCGAACACCGGGGAGCTGTTTTTT. Amino acids: CASGKWGANTGELFF. The V and J genes are TRBV2 and TRBJ2-2, with D possibly matching TRBD1 (5 bases). The CDR3 covers 15 residues. The germline V and J ends were trimmed by 8 bases and 0 bases, with 13 bases remaining between them. CDR1 and CDR2 (germline): SNHLY, FYNNEI.

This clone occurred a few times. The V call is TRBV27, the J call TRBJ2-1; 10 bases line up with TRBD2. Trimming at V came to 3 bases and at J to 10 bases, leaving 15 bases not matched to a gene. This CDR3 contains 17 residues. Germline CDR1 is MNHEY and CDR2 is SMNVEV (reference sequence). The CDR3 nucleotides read TGTGCCAGCAGTTTTAAGGTCGCTAGCGGGAGAGCTGAGGAGCAGTTCTTC. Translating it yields CASSFKVASGRAEEQFF.

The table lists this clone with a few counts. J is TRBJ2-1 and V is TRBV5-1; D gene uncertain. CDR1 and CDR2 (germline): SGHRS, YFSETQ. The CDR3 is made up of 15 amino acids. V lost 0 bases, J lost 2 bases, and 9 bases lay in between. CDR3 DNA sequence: TGCGCCAGCAGCTTGGATGTGAGTACCTACAATGAGCAGTTCTTC. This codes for CASSLDVSTYNEQFF. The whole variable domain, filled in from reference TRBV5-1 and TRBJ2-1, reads KAGVTQTPRYLIKTRGQQVTLSCSPISGHRSVSWYQQTPGQGLQFLFEYFSETQRNKGNFPGRFSGRQFSNSRSEMNVSTLELGDSALYLCASSLDVSTYNEQFFGPGTRLTVL.

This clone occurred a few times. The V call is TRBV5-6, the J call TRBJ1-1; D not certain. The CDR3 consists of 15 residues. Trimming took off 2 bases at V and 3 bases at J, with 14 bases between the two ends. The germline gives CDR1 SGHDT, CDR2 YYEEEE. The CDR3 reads CASSFFGQLDTEAFF. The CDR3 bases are TGTGCCAGCAGCTTTTTTGGCCAGTTAGACACTGAAGCTTTCTTT.

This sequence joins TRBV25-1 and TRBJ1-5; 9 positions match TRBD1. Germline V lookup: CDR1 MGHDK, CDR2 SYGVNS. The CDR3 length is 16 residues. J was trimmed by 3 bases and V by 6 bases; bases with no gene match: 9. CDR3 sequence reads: CASSGTRTGANQPQHF. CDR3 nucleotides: TGTGCCAGCAGCGGAACAAGGACAGGGGCCAATCAGCCCCAGCATTTT.

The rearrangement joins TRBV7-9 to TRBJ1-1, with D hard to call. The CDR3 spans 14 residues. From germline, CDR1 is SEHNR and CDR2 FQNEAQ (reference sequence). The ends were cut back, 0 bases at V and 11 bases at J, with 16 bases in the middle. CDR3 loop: CASSLALAGAWAFF. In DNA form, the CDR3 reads TGTGCCAGCAGCTTAGCGCTGGCAGGAGCGTGGGCTTTCTTT. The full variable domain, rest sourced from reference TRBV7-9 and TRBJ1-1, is DTGVSQNPRHKITKRGQNVTFRCDPISEHNRLYWYRQTLGQGPEFLTYFQNEAQLEKSRLLSDRFSAERPKGSFSTLEIQRTEQGDSAMYLCASSLALAGAWAFFGQGTRLTVV.